The 5 T cell receptor beta chains below were found in one sample sequenced in a study of T cell responses to AZD1222 COVID-19 vaccine. TCRdb's table, derived via immunoSEQ multiplex PCR, lists solely in-frame clones and lacks some. The data contain around 100,000 clones, 70% to 90% of them singletons. Here the sequenced sample was peripheral blood, taken on day 0 of AZD1222 vaccination. These receptors all stem from an adult in good health.

The chain links TRBV10-3 to TRBJ2-2, with D perhaps TRBD1 or TRBD2 (5 bases each). The germline V gene has CDR1 ENHRY and CDR2 SYGVKD. Between the trimmed V and J ends, which lost 10 bases and 3 bases, there was a span of 12 bases. This CDR3 region has 13 residues. CDR3 nucleotide sequence: TGTGCCACCCGGGACGGTCACACCGGGGAGCTGTTTTTT. Residues: CATRDGHTGELFF.

This clone turned up a few times. The chain employs TRBV5-6 and TRBJ1-5; D ambiguous. The ends were cut back, 1 base at V and 0 bases at J, with 11 bases in the middle. Germline CDR1 is SGHDT and CDR2 is YYEEEE. This CDR3 is built from 16 residues. This chain's CDR3 is CASSLTREGSNQPQHF. Written as DNA, the CDR3 is TGTGCCAGCAGCTTGACCCGGGAGGGTAGCAATCAGCCCCAGCATTTT. Full variable domain (remainder filled in from reference TRBV5-6 and TRBJ1-5): DAGVTQSPTHLIKTRGQQVTLRCSPKSGHDTVSWYQQALGQGPQFIFQYYEEEERQRGNFPDRFSGHQFPNYSSELNVNALLLGDSALYLCASSLTREGSNQPQHFGDGTRLSIL.

Details on this clone: Compared with germline, one end of the junction differs, possibly owing to a read error. The chain couples TRBV4-3 to TRBJ1-2; maybe TRBD1 (5 bases). The CDR3 covers 14 residues. Per the germline V gene, CDR1 is LGHNA and CDR2 is YSLEER. Here the CDR3 reads CASSQDLGPGSGAF. The CDR3 bases are TGCGCCAGCAGCCAAGATTTAGGGCCAGGGTCGGGGGCCTTC.

The chain combines TRBV12-3 or TRBV12-4 with TRBJ2-1, with a tentative D call TRBD1 (5 bases). Trimming cost V 1 base and J 9 bases, with 10 bases left between them. The CDR3 extends over 13 amino acids. CDR3 amino acids: CASSLGRVGEQFF. CDR3 nucleotides: TGTGCCAGCAGTTTAGGCAGGGTTGGTGAGCAGTTCTTC.

This clone was recorded many times. The chain recombines TRBV24-1 with TRBJ2-2; D perhaps matches TRBD2 (5 bases). Per the germline V gene, CDR1 is KGHDR and CDR2 is SFDVKD. The V end lost 2 bases, the J end lost 5 bases, and 8 bases lay between the germline ends. The length of the CDR3 is 14 residues. The CDR3 region has the DNA TGTGCCACCAGTGATTACCCGGGAACCGGGGAGCTGTTTTTT. Residues: CATSDYPGTGELFF.